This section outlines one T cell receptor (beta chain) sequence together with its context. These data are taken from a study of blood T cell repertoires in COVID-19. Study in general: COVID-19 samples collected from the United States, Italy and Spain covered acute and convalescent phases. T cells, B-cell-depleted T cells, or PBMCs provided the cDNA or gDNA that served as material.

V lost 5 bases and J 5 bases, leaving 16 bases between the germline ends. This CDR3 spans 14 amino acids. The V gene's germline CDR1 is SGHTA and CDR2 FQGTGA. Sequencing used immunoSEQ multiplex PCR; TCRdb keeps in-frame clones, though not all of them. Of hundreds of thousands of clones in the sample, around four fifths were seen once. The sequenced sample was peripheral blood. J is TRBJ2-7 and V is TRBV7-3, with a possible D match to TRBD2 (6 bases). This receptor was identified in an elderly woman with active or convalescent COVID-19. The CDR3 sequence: CASSPLGGHDEQYF. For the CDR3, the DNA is TGTGCCAGCAGCCCCTTGGGAGGCCACGACGAGCAGTACTTC.